This T cell receptor beta chain is from a study of T cell clonotyping in hematopoietic cell transplantation (dated by TCRdb to the early 2020s). At the level of the whole study: A total of 110 to 150 blood samples were gathered in the study from over 30 consecutive transplant recipients along with their related donors. Patient recruitment ran from 2015 to January 2017, and follow-up continued until late 2020 or death. Points the paper makes about the study in general: Just a small fraction of recipient repertoires overlapped with donor repertoires, and more than 95% appeared de novo at the given depth. Broader posttransplant TCR repertoire diversity was predicted by donor and pretransplant recipient Inverse Simpson Index values. The sample size was limited and the cells went unsorted, which meant the CD4 and CD8 repertoire contributions could not be told apart. After transplant, TCR diversity in recipients dropped, and pathologically expanded clonotypes climbed progressively between day 30 and day 180.

According to the study, the label for this sample's time point signals: 180 days after allo-HCT. Recipient blood was collected about 28 days before transplant and at days 30, 100 and 180 after transplant. Nuclei Lysis Solution was used to extract genomic DNA from fresh or cryopreserved unfractionated peripheral blood mononuclear cells. After removal of 3 bases from V and 6 bases from J, the junction retains 4 bases not matched to a gene. CDR1 and CDR2 are drawn from the germline V gene (reference sequence): LNHDA, SQIVND. The CDR3 measures 13 amino acids from cysteine to phenylalanine. The read is trimmed to its CDR3 DNA, 39 bases read in frame from base 1. This clone was seen a few times. The clone's antigen remains unknown. No base quality values were provided; no much bigger clone lies one nucleotide off. The immunoSEQ assay, a bias-controlled multiplex PCR with V- and J-specific primers, was used to amplify TCR beta CDR3 regions from genomic DNA. In a second PCR step, the CDR3 amplicons were tagged with a proprietary barcode plus Illumina adapter sequences. An Illumina MiSeq instrument was used to sequence the CDR3 libraries. Processing in the source paper ran as follows. Export and quality control were performed with immunoSEQ Analyzer 3.0, and downstream analyses were performed with R Bioconductor and Immunarch. Only productive rearrangements within the normalized downsampled data set were used in the calculation of repertoire metrics. In the normalized cohort, a clonotype counted as pathologically expanded if the clonotype was larger than 5 templates. The Inverse Simpson Index was used to measure repertoire diversity. CMV-specificity analyses were carried out on the non-normalized data set to capture all clonotypes. TCRdb carries this immuneACCESS record with in-frame sequences only. Its versions omit some clonotypes, under half of them owing to an unresolved V gene in the studies checked, with the rest unexplained. V, J and clone size are those of that table, while D and trimming were read from the DNA. This sample has more than 10,000 clones in its table, and about 70% of those were observed once. The ten largest clones add up to roughly 14% of the sample.

The sequence came from a male patient aged 55 to 70 who had an allogeneic stem cell transplant from an unrelated donor, so the T cells may come from the graft donor. Some clones in this sample may be carry-over from other donors' samples. The specimen comprised peripheral blood mononuclear cells, sampled 180 days after allogeneic stem cell transplant. The sequence joins TRBV19 to TRBJ1-1; the central 7 bases match TRBD1. The CDR3 here reads CASSIGQVPEAFF. The DNA sequence follows: TGTGCCAGTAGTATCGGACAGGTCCCTGAAGCTTTCTTT.